The present T cell receptor beta chain was sequenced within a study of T cell changes during pregnancy in multiple sclerosis (dated by TCRdb to between 2019 and 2020). At the level of the whole study: Changes in the T cell repertoire over the course of pregnancy were examined in this study in women with multiple sclerosis.

Libraries were built with the immunoSEQ multiplex PCR assay. The table was pulled from immuneACCESS by TCRdb, which kept in-frame rearrangements only. Such tables lose some clones; where checked, under half of the loss comes from unresolved V genes, and the rest has no known cause. This sample holds around 27,000 clones; just over 90% were observed only once. The ten biggest clones cover about 0.76% of the sample. On this clone itself: There is no known antigen for this receptor. No base quality information exists; no much larger clone differs at one position.

V lost 4 bases and J lost 4 bases; the stretch between them is 19 bases long. The CDR3 sequence holds 16 residues, the cysteine and phenylalanine included. Only the CDR3 DNA stays, 48 bases, in frame from base 1. Taken from the germline V gene, the CDR1 and CDR2 loops are SGHAT and FQNNGV. The specimen was CD4+ T cells from peripheral blood mononuclear cells, collected in the first trimester of pregnancy. The chain joins TRBV11-2 to TRBJ1-1; a confident D gene designation cannot be given. The receptor's source is a female donor with multiple sclerosis, enrolled in a pregnancy study. This receptor has the CDR3 CASSSLSGGRTTEAFF. The DNA is TGTGCCAGCAGCTCCTTAAGTGGAGGGAGGACCACTGAAGCTTTCTTT.